These 32 T cell receptor beta chains were sequenced from one sample in a study of blood T cells in healthy people across ages. Then a second PCR, running about 6 to 12 cycles, was carried out with a sample-barcoded 5' primer and a J-beta primer mix. From the 5' RACE reads, TCRdb called clonotypes with MiXCR, one entry per CDR3 protein. The table shows fewer than 950,000 distinct CDR3 sequences, with roughly 50% occurring only once. The sequenced sample consisted of blood. The source of these receptors is a man aged 80 or over in good health.

This chain connects TRBV21-1 to TRBJ1-2; TRBD1, as called in the table, went unchecked against the DNA. TRBV21-1 is deemed a pseudogene. This CDR3 contains 13 residues. Here the CDR3 DNA reads TGTGCCAGCAGCCCAAACAGGGCGCGTGGCTACACCTTC. Amino acids: CASSPNRARGYTF.

The V and J genes are TRBV3-1 and TRBJ1-2; D possibly corresponds to TRBD1 (5 bases). Trimming shortened V by 0 bases and J by 5 bases, and 13 bases separated the two germline ends. The germline V gene has CDR1 LGHDT and CDR2 YNNKEL (reference sequence). The CDR3 contains 15 residues. The CDR3 DNA follows: TGTGCCAGCAGCCAAGAGGGGGGTCAAGGATATGGCTACACCTTC. This sequence encodes CASSQEGGQGYGYTF.

The chain uses TRBV20-1 and TRBJ2-3, with 7 bases identical to TRBD2. From germline, CDR1 is DFQATT and CDR2 SNEGSKA (reference sequence). This CDR3 comprises 13 residues. V trimming: 1 base; J trimming: 4 bases; junction bases outside the gene matches: 2. In nucleotides, the CDR3 is TGCAGTGCTAGAGGTCTAGCGGCAGATACGCAGTATTTT. This encodes CSARGLAADTQYF.

This clonotype occurred a few times. V gene TRBV20-1 combines with J gene TRBJ1-1; D gene uncertain. The V end was cut by 1 base, the J end by 1 base, with 13 bases between. The CDR3 is made up of 15 amino acids. Germline V gene data show CDR1 as DFQATT and CDR2 as SNEGSKA (reference sequence). CDR3 region: CSARARANRNTEAFF. CDR3 sequence (DNA): TGCAGTGCTAGAGCCCGGGCAAACCGGAACACTGAAGCTTTCTTT.

The chain carries TRBV7-2 and TRBJ2-1; the match to TRBD2 covers 12 bases. Losses at the gene ends were 2 bases for V and 8 bases for J; bases not matched to a gene: 4. Germline loops: CDR1 SGHTA, CDR2 FQGNSA. This CDR3 spans 15 amino acids. CDR3 protein: CASSLRLAGEDEQFF. As DNA, the CDR3 is TGTGCCAGCAGCTTAAGACTAGCGGGAGAGGATGAGCAGTTCTTC.

This clonotype was detected a few times. V is TRBV11-2 and J is TRBJ2-1; weak D call: TRBD2 (5 bases). Germline assignment: CDR1 SGHAT and CDR2 FQNNGV. Trimming shortened V by 7 bases and J by 5 bases, and 15 bases separated the two germline ends. The length of the CDR3 is 14 residues. CDR3 region: CASTPGGRNNEQFF. CDR3 in DNA: TGTGCCAGCACCCCCGGAGGCAGAAACAATGAGCAGTTCTTC.

The V and J genes are TRBV10-3 and TRBJ2-1; TRBD2 matches 10 bases. The CDR3 contains 13 residues. V shed 8 bases, J shed 6 bases, and the junction held 4 bases outside the gene matches. Germline lookup yields CDR1 ENHRY and CDR2 SYGVKD. The CDR3 bases are TGTGCCATCGGATCTAGCGGGAGCAATGAGCAGTTCTTC. Protein sequence: CAIGSSGSNEQFF.

In regard to this clonotype: One end of the junction does not line up with germline, which may come from a read error. CDR3: CACRIDRAYEQYF. The CDR3 bases are TGTGCCTGCAGGATCGACAGGGCCTACGAGCAGTACTTC. V is TRBV12-3 or TRBV12-4 and J is TRBJ2-7; TRBD1 matches at 7 bases. The CDR3 covers 13 residues.

This clonotype was seen only a few times. V is TRBV3-1 and J is TRBJ2-7, with D maybe TRBD1 (6 bases). This CDR3 region has 14 residues. Between the trimmed V and J ends, which lost 5 bases and 0 bases, there was a span of 11 bases. Germline CDR1 is LGHDT and CDR2 is YNNKEL (reference sequence). The CDR3 protein is CASSKGDNSYEQYF. In DNA form, the CDR3 reads TGTGCCAGCAGCAAAGGGGACAACTCCTACGAGCAGTACTTC.

V gene TRBV27 combines with J gene TRBJ1-5; no definite D call. CDR3 length equals 17 residues. V lost 5 bases, J lost 4 bases, and 21 bases lay in between. CDR1 and CDR2 (germline): MNHEY, SMNVEV (reference sequence). The CDR3 here is CASSPPLGQVGNQPQHF. Here the CDR3 DNA reads TGTGCCAGCAGTCCACCTTTAGGCCAGGTTGGGAATCAGCCCCAGCATTTT.

This clonotype was recorded only once. The chain links TRBV6-1 to TRBJ1-3; no firm D call. Trimming took off 4 bases at V and 4 bases at J, with 11 bases between the two ends. Germline values: CDR1 MNHNS, CDR2 SASEGT. This CDR3 is 14 amino acids long. The CDR3, as DNA: TGTGCCAGCAGTGGTTTAATGCTCGGAAACACCATATATTTT. It specifies CASSGLMLGNTIYF.

This chain uses TRBV2 with TRBJ1-5, with TRBD1 identical over 7 bases. CDR1 is SNHLY and CDR2 is FYNNEI in the germline V gene. V shed 6 bases and J 3 bases; nucleotides not matched to a gene: 8. This CDR3 comprises 15 residues. The CDR3 DNA is TGTGCCAGCAGGGCCGGGACAGCCTCCAATCAGCCCCAGCATTTT. Translation: CASRAGTASNQPQHF.

This chain links TRBV2 with TRBJ1-4; the match to TRBD1 covers 7 bases. The CDR3 runs to 15 residues. Germline CDR1 and CDR2: SNHLY and FYNNEI. J was trimmed by 8 bases and V by 7 bases; bases with no gene match: 13. CDR3 region: CASIPRTGGDEKLFF. The CDR3 DNA sequence: TGTGCCAGCATCCCGCGGACAGGAGGGGACGAAAAACTGTTTTTT. Drawing the rest from reference TRBV2 and TRBJ1-4, the complete variable domain is EPEVTQTPSHQVTQMGQEVILRCVPISNHLYFYWYRQILGQKVEFLVSFYNNEISEKSEIFDDQFSVERPDGSNFTLKIRSTKLEDSAMYFCASIPRTGGDEKLFFGSGTQLSVL.

This clonotype was picked up a small number of times. The rearrangement joins TRBV7-2 to TRBJ2-4, with D perhaps matching TRBD2 (5 bases). With 3 bases removed from V and 1 base from J, the gap between germline ends came to 10 bases. Germline V gene lookup returns CDR1 SGHTA and CDR2 FQGNSA. This CDR3 spans 15 amino acids. CDR3 bases: TGTGCCAGCAGCTTCGCCGGAGGCGCCAAAAACATTCAGTACTTC. Amino acids: CASSFAGGAKNIQYF.

The V call is TRBV9, the J call TRBJ2-5; a possible D gene is TRBD2 (6 bases). Germline-derived CDR1 and CDR2 are SGDLS and YYNGEE. The V and J ends lost 3 bases and 2 bases respectively, with 11 bases between them. The CDR3 spans 14 residues. The CDR3, as DNA: TGTGCCAGCAGCGGTCACGGGACTCAAGAGACCCAGTACTTC. Encoded protein: CASSGHGTQETQYF.

In its sample, this clonotype was seen a few times. The gene calls are TRBV5-1 and TRBJ1-2; tentatively, D is TRBD1 (6 bases). This CDR3 has 15 amino acids. CDR1 SGHRS and CDR2 YFSETQ come from the germline V gene. The ends were cut back, 4 bases at V and 0 bases at J, with 13 bases in the middle. The CDR3 sequence is CASSPPGAPNYGYTF. Here the CDR3 DNA reads TGCGCCAGCAGCCCCCCGGGGGCGCCTAACTATGGCTACACCTTC.

V gene TRBV20-1 combines with J gene TRBJ2-4, with no clear D. The J call could be wrong; TRBJ2-7 is a better fit for the DNA end. Germline-derived CDR1 and CDR2 are DFQATT and SNEGSKA (reference sequence). The CDR3 is 11 residues long. Written as DNA, the CDR3 is TGCAGTGCTAGGTGGCAGTACGAGCAGTACTTC. Translating gives CSARWQYEQYF.

This sequence joins TRBV7-2 and TRBJ2-1; no clear D gene. Germline values: CDR1 SGHTA, CDR2 FQGNSA. The V end was cut by 4 bases, the J end by 8 bases, with 15 bases between. This CDR3 region has 14 residues. In DNA, the CDR3 is TGTGCCAGCAGCTACCTTTTCTCAGGCTATGAGCAGTTCTTC. Encoded protein: CASSYLFSGYEQFF.

This chain connects TRBV11-2 to TRBJ2-1, with D unresolved. The CDR3 is 19 residues long. V lost 0 bases and J lost 6, with 24 bases in between. CDR1 and CDR2 from the germline V gene are SGHAT and FQNNGV. The CDR3 loop reads CASSLDLGIGRLAGNEQFF. DNA of the CDR3: TGTGCCAGCAGCTTAGATCTGGGTATTGGCCGCCTGGCCGGCAATGAGCAGTTCTTC.

The V gene is TRBV29-1, the J gene TRBJ2-5, with TRBD2 as a possible D gene (5 bases). The DNA end is a closer match to TRBJ2-4, so the J assignment may be wrong. This CDR3 spans 12 amino acids. From germline, CDR1 is SQVTM and CDR2 ANQGSEA. The CDR3 spells CSVDPGLGIQYF. The CDR3 DNA reads as TGCAGCGTTGACCCGGGATTGGGCATTCAGTACTTC.

This clonotype was observed a handful of times. V is TRBV10-3 and J is TRBJ1-5, with D uncertain. Germline V lookup: CDR1 ENHRY, CDR2 SYGVKD. Trimming left V 8 bases short and J 5 bases short, with 13 bases between. This CDR3 has 13 amino acids. This CDR3 reads CAIARTWDQPQHF. In nucleotides, the CDR3 is TGTGCCATCGCCCGGACTTGGGATCAGCCCCAGCATTTT.

This clonotype was seen ten or more times. V gene TRBV5-1 combines with J gene TRBJ2-5, with D hard to call. Trimming took 3 bases from V and 1 from J, leaving 4 bases between them. This CDR3 spans 12 amino acids. The germline gives CDR1 SGHRS, CDR2 YFSETQ. The CDR3 sequence: CASSSSQETQYF. The CDR3 DNA reads as TGCGCCAGCAGCTCAAGCCAAGAGACCCAGTACTTC.

The chain combines TRBV7-3 with TRBJ2-4, with 13 bases identical to TRBD2. The end of the DNA aligns better with TRBJ2-7, so the J call may be wrong. This CDR3 has 17 residues. Germline-derived CDR1 and CDR2 are SGHTA and FQGTGA. CDR3 coding DNA: TGTGCCAGCAGCCTAAAGTGGACTAGCGGGAGTTTTTACGAGCAGTACTTC. Its translation: CASSLKWTSGSFYEQYF.

The rearrangement uses TRBV25-1 and TRBJ2-7; D remains ambiguous. Germline V gives CDR1 MGHDK, CDR2 SYGVNS. V lost 4 bases and J 4 bases, leaving 11 bases between the germline ends. This CDR3 is 13 amino acids long. The CDR3 region is CASSVLERYEQYF. The CDR3 DNA reads TGTGCCAGCAGTGTCCTAGAACGTTACGAGCAGTACTTC.

The table lists this clonotype with a few counts. This chain connects TRBV5-8 to TRBJ1-1; tentative D call: TRBD1 (6 bases). The germline V gene has CDR1 SGHTS and CDR2 YDEGEE. The CDR3 loop spans 13 amino acids. V lost 7 bases and J lost 1, with 11 bases in between. Here the CDR3 reads CASVRGQNTEAFF. The CDR3 DNA sequence: TGTGCCAGCGTAAGGGGACAGAACACTGAAGCTTTCTTT. The variable domain in full, completed from reference TRBV5-8 and TRBJ1-1, reads EAGVTQSPTHLIKTRGQQATLRCSPISGHTSVYWYQQALGLGLQFLLWYDEGEERNRGNFPPRFSGRQFPNYSSELNVNALELEDSALYLCASVRGQNTEAFFGQGTRLTVV.

The chain carries TRBV5-1 and TRBJ2-1, with TRBD2 as a possible D gene (5 bases). Germline values: CDR1 SGHRS, CDR2 YFSETQ. The CDR3 contains 16 residues. V was clipped by 0 bases and J by 7 bases, with 17 bases between them. CDR3 protein: CASSLDESGRSNEQFF. DNA for the CDR3: TGCGCCAGCAGCTTGGATGAAAGTGGGAGATCTAATGAGCAGTTCTTC.

This clonotype has more than one count but fewer than ten. The CDR3: CASAGQGSYEQYF. The CDR3 nucleotides read TGTGCCTCAGCAGGGCAAGGATCCTACGAGCAGTACTTC. The V call is TRBV2, the J call TRBJ2-7, with D perhaps TRBD1 (5 bases). The V gene lost 11 bases and the J gene lost 1 base, with 15 bases spanning the gap. Germline V gene data show CDR1 as SNHLY and CDR2 as FYNNEI. This CDR3 spans 13 amino acids. Full variable domain (remainder filled in from reference TRBV2 and TRBJ2-7): EPEVTQTPSHQVTQMGQEVILRCVPISNHLYFYWYRQILGQKVEFLVSFYNNEISEKSEIFDDQFSVERPDGSNFTLKIRSTKLEDSAMYFCASAGQGSYEQYFGPGTRLTVT.

CDR3 nucleotide sequence: TGCAGTGCTAGCGGGGATGGCTACACCTTC. This translates into CSASGDGYTF. The J gene is TRBJ1-2, the V gene TRBV20-1; no clear D. CDR3 length: 10 residues. The germline V gene has CDR1 DFQATT and CDR2 SNEGSKA (reference sequence). With 3 bases removed from V and 6 bases from J, the gap between germline ends came to 5 bases.

The genes are TRBV29-1 and TRBJ2-5; the match to TRBD1 covers 7 bases. The CDR3 covers 12 residues. V trimming: 7 bases; J trimming: 2 bases; junction bases outside the gene matches: 4. The germline V gene encodes CDR1 SQVTM and CDR2 ANQGSEA. As DNA, the CDR3 is TGCAGCGCTTGGGACAGACAAGAGACCCAGTACTTC. Translation gives CSAWDRQETQYF.

The gene calls are TRBV27 and TRBJ2-5; D might be TRBD1 or TRBD2, each matching 5 bases. Judging by the DNA end, TRBJ2-7 fits better; the J call may be wrong. This CDR3 spans 13 amino acids. CDR1 is MNHEY, CDR2 SMNVEV, per germline (reference sequence). The CDR3: CASGGKRFYEQYF. The CDR3 nucleotides are TGTGCCAGCGGGGGTAAGCGATTCTACGAGCAGTACTTC.

The chain combines TRBV15 with TRBJ2-3; no firm D call. Trimming cost V 5 bases and J 2 bases, with 14 bases left between them. This CDR3 comprises 15 residues. The germline V gene encodes CDR1 LNHNV and CDR2 YYDKDF (reference sequence). CDR3 sequence: CATSDGRRDTDTQYF. CDR3 nucleotides: TGTGCCACCAGCGATGGGCGGCGAGACACAGATACGCAGTATTTT.

V usage is TRBV2 and J usage is TRBJ2-4, with D perhaps assigned TRBD1 or TRBD2 (6 bases each). The DNA end is more similar to TRBJ2-5, so the J call may be wrong. Germline CDR1 reads SNHLY; CDR2 reads FYNNEI. The CDR3 runs 16 residues. The CDR3 DNA is TGTGCCAGCAGTGCGGACAGCCAAGGGGGAGGCAAGACCCAGTACTTC. This translates into CASSADSQGGGKTQYF.